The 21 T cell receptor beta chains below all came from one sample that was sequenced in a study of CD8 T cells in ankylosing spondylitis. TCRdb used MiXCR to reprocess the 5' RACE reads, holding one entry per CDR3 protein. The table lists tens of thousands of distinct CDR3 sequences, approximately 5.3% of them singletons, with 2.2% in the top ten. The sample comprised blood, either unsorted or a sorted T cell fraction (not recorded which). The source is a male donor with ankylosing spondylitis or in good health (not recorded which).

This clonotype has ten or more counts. CDR3 region: CASSFRTGDTEAFF. The CDR3 DNA follows: TGTGCCAGCTCATTCCGGACAGGGGACACTGAAGCTTTCTTT. The rearrangement joins TRBV18 to TRBJ1-1; 9 positions match TRBD1. After removal of 5 bases from V and 3 bases from J, the junction contained 4 bases not matched to a gene. Looked up from germline, CDR1 is KGHSH and CDR2 is LQKENI. The CDR3 is 14 amino acids.

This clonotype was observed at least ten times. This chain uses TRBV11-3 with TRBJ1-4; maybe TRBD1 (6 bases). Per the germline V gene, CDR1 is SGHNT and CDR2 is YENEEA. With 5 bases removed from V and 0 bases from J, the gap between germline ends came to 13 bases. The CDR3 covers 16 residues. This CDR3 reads CASSRRQEPTNEKLFF. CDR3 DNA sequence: TGTGCCAGCAGCCGTCGACAGGAACCAACTAATGAAAAACTGTTTTTT.

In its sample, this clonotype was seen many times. CDR3 protein: CSVDTWAGGRTEAFF. CDR3 sequence (DNA): TGCAGCGTTGATACTTGGGCAGGGGGTCGGACTGAAGCTTTCTTT. This chain joins TRBV29-1 and TRBJ1-1; 7 bases are a match to TRBD1. Per germline, CDR1 SQVTM and CDR2 ANQGSEA. V lost 3 bases, J lost 5 bases, and 12 bases stayed unmatched. This CDR3 is built from 15 residues.

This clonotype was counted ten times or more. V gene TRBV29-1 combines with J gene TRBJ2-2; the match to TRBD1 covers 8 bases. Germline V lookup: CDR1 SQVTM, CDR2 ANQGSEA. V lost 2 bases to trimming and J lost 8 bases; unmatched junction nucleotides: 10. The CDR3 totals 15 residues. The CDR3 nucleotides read TGCAGCGTTGAAAGGCAGGGGGCGCATCCTGGGGAGCTGTTTTTT. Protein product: CSVERQGAHPGELFF.

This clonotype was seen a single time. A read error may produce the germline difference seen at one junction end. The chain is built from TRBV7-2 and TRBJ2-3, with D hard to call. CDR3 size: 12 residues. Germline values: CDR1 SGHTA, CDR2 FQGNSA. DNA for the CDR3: TGTCCCAGCACTATAGCAGTAGATACGCAGTATTTT. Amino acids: CPSTIAVDTQYF.

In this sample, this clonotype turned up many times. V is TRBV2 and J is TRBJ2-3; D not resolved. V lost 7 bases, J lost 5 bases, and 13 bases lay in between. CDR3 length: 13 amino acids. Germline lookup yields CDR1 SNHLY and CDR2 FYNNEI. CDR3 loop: CASTTAALDTQYF. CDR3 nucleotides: TGTGCCAGCACGACCGCGGCCCTAGATACGCAGTATTTT.

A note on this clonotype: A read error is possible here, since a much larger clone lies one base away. The CDR3: CASSLFSQNNTGELFF. CDR3 in DNA: TGTGCCAGCAGCTTATTTAGCCAGAATAACACCGGGGAGCTGTTTTTT. V and J are TRBV7-4 and TRBJ2-2; no firm D call. V was clipped by 2 bases and J by 2 bases, with 12 bases between them. The CDR3 totals 16 residues. The germline V gene encodes CDR1 SGHVT and CDR2 SQSDAQ.

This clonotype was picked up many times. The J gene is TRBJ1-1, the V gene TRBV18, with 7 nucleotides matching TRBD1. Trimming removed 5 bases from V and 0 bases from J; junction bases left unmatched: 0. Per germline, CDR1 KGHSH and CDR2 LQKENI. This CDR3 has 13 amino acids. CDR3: CASSGQVNTEAFF. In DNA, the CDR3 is TGTGCCAGCTCAGGACAGGTGAACACTGAAGCTTTCTTT.

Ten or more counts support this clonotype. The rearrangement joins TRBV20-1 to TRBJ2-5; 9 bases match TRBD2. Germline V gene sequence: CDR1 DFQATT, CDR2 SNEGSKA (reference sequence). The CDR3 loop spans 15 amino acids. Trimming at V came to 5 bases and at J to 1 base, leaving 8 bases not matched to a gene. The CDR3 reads CSADRISGGQETQYF. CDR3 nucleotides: TGCAGTGCTGATCGGATTAGCGGGGGCCAAGAGACCCAGTACTTC.

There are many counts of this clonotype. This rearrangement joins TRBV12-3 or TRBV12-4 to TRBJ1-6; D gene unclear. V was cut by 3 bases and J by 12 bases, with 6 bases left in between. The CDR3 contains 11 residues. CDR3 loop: CASSLGGPLHF. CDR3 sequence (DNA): TGTGCCAGCAGTTTGGGAGGACCCCTCCACTTT.

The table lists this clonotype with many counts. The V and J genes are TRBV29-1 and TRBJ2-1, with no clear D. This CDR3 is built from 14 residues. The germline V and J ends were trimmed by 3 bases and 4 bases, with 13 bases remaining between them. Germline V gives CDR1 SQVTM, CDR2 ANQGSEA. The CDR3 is CSVDGGGTYNEQFF. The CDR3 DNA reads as TGCAGCGTTGACGGTGGCGGTACGTACAATGAGCAGTTCTTC.

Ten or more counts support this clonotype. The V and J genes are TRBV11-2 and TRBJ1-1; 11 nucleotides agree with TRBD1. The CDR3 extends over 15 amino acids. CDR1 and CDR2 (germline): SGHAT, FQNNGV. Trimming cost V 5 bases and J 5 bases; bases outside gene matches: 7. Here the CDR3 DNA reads TGTGCCAGCAGCCCCCCGGGACAGGGGGGAACTGAAGCTTTCTTT. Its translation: CASSPPGQGGTEAFF.

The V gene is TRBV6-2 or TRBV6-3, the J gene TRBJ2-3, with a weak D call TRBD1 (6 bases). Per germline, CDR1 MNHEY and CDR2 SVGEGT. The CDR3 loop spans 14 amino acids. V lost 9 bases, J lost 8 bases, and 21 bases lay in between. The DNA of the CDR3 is TGTGCCAGTAGACCGGGACACGGGAAAGCTACGCAGTATTTT. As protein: CASRPGHGKATQYF.

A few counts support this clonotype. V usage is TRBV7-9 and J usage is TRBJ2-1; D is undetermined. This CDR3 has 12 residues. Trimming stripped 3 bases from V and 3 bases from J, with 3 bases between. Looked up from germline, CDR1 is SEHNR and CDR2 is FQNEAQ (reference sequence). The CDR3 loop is CASSFDYNEQFF. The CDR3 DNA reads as TGTGCCAGCAGCTTCGACTACAATGAGCAGTTCTTC.

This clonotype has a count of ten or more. CDR3 residues: CASSEQGARGNQPQHF. As DNA, the CDR3 is TGTGCCAGCAGCGAACAGGGGGCGCGAGGCAATCAGCCCCAGCATTTT. This rearrangement joins TRBV2 to TRBJ1-5, with 9 bases that match TRBD1. Germline CDR1 is SNHLY and CDR2 is FYNNEI. This CDR3 region has 16 residues. The ends lost 6 bases at V and 2 bases at J; junction bases unmatched: 8.

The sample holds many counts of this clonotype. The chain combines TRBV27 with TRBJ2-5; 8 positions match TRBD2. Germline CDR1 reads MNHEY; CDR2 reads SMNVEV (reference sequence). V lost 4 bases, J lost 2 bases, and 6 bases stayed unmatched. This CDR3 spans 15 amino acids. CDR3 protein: CASSSGGASQETQYF. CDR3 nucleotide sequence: TGTGCCAGCAGTTCCGGGGGGGCCTCTCAAGAGACCCAGTACTTC.

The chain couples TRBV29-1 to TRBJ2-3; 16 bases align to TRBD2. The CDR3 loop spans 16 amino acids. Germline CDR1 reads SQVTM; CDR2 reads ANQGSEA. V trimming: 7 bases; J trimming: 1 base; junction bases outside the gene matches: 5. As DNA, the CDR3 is TGCAGCGCTGACGGGACTAGCGGGGGGGGCACAGATACGCAGTATTTT. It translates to CSADGTSGGGTDTQYF.

CDR3 amino acids: CASNKDRGQETQYF. The DNA of the CDR3 is TGTGCCAGCAATAAGGACAGGGGGCAAGAGACCCAGTACTTC. The chain has TRBV28 and TRBJ2-5, with 10 bases matching TRBD1. The CDR3 covers 14 residues. Unmatched junction bases numbered 4, after V lost 7 bases and J lost 2 bases. Germline CDR1 and CDR2: MDHEN and SYDVKM.

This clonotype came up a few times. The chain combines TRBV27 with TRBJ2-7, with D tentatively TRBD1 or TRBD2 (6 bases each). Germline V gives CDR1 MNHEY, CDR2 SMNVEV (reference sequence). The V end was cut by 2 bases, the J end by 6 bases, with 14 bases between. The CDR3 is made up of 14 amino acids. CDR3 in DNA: TGTGCCAGCAGTTTAGGAGGGGGGTGGGGCGAGCAGTACTTC. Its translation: CASSLGGGWGEQYF.

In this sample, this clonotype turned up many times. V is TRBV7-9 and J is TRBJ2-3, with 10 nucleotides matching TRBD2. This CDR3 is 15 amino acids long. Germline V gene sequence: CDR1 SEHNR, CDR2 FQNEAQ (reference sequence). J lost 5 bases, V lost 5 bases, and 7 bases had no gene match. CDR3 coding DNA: TGTGCCAGCAGCGACACTAGCGGGGTCGGAGATACGCAGTATTTT. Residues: CASSDTSGVGDTQYF. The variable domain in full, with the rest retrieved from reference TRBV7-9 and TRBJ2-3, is DTGVSQNPRHKITKRGQNVTFRCDPISEHNRLYWYRQTLGQGPEFLTYFQNEAQLEKSRLLSDRFSAERPKGSFSTLEIQRTEQGDSAMYLCASSDTSGVGDTQYFGPGTRLTVL.

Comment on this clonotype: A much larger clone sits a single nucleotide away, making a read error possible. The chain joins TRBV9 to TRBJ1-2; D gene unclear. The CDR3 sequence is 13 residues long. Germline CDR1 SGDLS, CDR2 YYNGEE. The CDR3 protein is CVSSATDNYGYTF. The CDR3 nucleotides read TGTGTCAGCAGCGCGACGGACAACTATGGCTACACCTTC.